This T cell receptor (beta chain) was found in a study of cytomegalovirus exposure and HLA in healthy donors. The table lists this clone with a few counts. Both 60 Vbeta primers and 13 Jbeta primers went into the PCR. Clones were sequenced by immunoSEQ multiplex PCR, and TCRdb holds only the in-frame ones, with some missing. The profile shows 100,000 to 150,000 clones, under 85% of them singletons. V was pared by 4 bases and J by 7 bases, with 10 bases of the junction left unmatched. Germline assignment: CDR1 SGHNT and CDR2 YYREEE (reference sequence). The length of the CDR3 is 16 residues. This TCR derives from a woman in her thirties or forties in good health and CMV-seropositive. The source material was PBMCs. This sequence joins TRBV5-4 and TRBJ2-1; 11 bases are a match to TRBD1. Here the CDR3 reads CASSPYGTGGGNEQFF. CDR3 in DNA: TGTGCCAGCAGCCCCTACGGGACAGGGGGGGGAAATGAGCAGTTCTTC. The full variable domain, in which reference TRBV5-4 and TRBJ2-1 provide the parts outside the CDR3, is ETGVTQSPTHLIKTRGQQVTLRCSSQSGHNTVSWYQQALGQGPQFIFQYYREEENGRGNFPPRFSGLQFPNYSSELNVNALELDDSALYLCASSPYGTGGGNEQFFGPGTRLTVL.